This TCR beta chain is drawn from a study of immune evolution from preneoplasia to lung adenocarcinoma. The overall study: HLA loss of heterozygosity: over 5.5% AIS, 15% MIA, about 35% ADC, none AAH.

Only in-frame clones appear in the TCRdb table, and some are missing; sequencing was by immunoSEQ multiplex PCR. The profile shows around 6,300 clones, less than 75% of them singletons. General observations from the study: Clonality was highest in normal lung, lower in later-stage lesions apparently. Normal lung had the highest top T cell clone frequencies.

Each case's diagnosis was confirmed by two pathologists on H&E. By its share, this clone is medium-sized. No antigen is known for it. This TCR derives from a donor older than 65 with lung adenocarcinoma. Material: FFPE lung adenocarcinoma in situ tissue.

The CDR3 loop is CASSEEGGTGHTQYF. The CDR3 nucleotides are TGTGCCAGCAGTGAAGAGGGGGGGACGGGCCATACGCAGTATTTT. The rearrangement uses TRBV2 and TRBJ2-3; D may be TRBD2 (7 bases). With 1 base removed from V and 7 bases from J, the gap between germline ends came to 15 bases. This CDR3 contains 15 residues. CDR1 is SNHLY and CDR2 is FYNNEI in the germline V gene.